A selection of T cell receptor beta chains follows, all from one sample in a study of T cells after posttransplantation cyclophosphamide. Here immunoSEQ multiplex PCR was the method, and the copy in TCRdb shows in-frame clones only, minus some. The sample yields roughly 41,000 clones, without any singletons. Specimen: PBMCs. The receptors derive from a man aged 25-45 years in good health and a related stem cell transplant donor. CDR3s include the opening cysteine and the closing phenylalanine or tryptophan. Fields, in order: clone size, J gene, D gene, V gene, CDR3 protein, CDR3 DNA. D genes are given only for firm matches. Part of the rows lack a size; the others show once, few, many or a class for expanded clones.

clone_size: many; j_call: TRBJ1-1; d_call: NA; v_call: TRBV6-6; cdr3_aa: CASIVSGGTEAFF; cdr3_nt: TGTGCCAGCATTGTATCGGGGGGCACTGAAGCTTTCTTT
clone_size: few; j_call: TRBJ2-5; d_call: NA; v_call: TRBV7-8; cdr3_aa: CASSLAGATQETQYF; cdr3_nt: TGTGCCAGCAGCTTAGCGGGGGCGACTCAAGAGACCCAGTACTTC
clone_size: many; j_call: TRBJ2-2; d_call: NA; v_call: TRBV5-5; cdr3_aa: CASSLVPPQANTGELFF; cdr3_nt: TGTGCCAGCAGCTTGGTCCCTCCACAGGCGAACACCGGGGAGCTGTTTTTT
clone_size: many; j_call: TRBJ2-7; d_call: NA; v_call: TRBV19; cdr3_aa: CASSIGITPGAYEQYF; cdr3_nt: TGTGCCAGTAGTATAGGCATAACTCCAGGAGCCTACGAGCAGTACTTC
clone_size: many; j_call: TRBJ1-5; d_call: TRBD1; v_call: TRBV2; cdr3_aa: CASRKQGDGQPQHF; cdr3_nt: TGTGCCAGCAGAAAACAGGGGGACGGGCAGCCCCAGCATTTT
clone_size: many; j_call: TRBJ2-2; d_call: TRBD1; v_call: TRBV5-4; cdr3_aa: CASSLEYRGPNTGELFF; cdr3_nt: TGTGCCAGCAGCCTGGAGTATAGGGGGCCGAACACCGGGGAGCTGTTTTTT
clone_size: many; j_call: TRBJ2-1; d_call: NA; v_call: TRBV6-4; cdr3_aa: CASSDSTGGDEQFF; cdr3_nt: TGTGCCAGCAGTGACTCTACGGGGGGCGATGAGCAGTTCTTC
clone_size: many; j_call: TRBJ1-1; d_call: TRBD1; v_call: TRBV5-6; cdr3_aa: CASSQTGEIPEAFF; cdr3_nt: TGTGCCAGCAGCCAGACAGGGGAAATACCTGAAGCTTTCTTT
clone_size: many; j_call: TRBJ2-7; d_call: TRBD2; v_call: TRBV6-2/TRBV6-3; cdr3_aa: CASSYSSGGPYEQYF; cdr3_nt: TGTGCCAGCAGTTACTCTAGCGGGGGGCCCTACGAGCAGTACTTC
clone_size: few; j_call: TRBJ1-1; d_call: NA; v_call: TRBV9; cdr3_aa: CASSVGLYREGEAFF; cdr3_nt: TGTGCCAGCAGCGTAGGGCTATACAGGGAGGGTGAAGCTTTCTTT
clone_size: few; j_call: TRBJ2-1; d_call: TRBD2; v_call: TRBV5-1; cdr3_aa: CASSPSTGLAGGGSYNEQFF; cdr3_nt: TGCGCCAGCAGCCCATCGACAGGACTAGCGGGGGGGGGTTCCTACAATGAGCAGTTCTTC
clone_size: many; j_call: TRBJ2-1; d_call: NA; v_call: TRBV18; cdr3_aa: CASSPKLAGTYNEQFF; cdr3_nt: TGTGCCAGCTCACCAAAGTTGGCAGGCACATACAATGAGCAGTTCTTC
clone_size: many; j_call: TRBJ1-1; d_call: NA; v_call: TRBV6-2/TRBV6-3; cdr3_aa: CASSYKGLASFNTEAFF; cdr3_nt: TGTGCCAGCAGTTACAAGGGCCTTGCGTCATTTAACACTGAAGCTTTCTTT
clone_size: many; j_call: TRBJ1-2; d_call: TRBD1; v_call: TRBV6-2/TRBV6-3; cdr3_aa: CASSRDSRSGYTF; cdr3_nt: TGTGCCAGCAGTCGGGACAGTAGGTCTGGCTACACCTTC
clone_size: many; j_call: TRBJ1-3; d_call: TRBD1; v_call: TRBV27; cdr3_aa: CASSIDRGPGNTIYF; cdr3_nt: TGTGCCAGCAGCATCGACAGGGGGCCTGGAAACACCATATATTTT
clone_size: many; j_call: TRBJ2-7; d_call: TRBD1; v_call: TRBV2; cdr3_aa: CASSPFRDRVFYEQYF; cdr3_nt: TGTGCCAGCAGCCCTTTCCGGGACAGGGTTTTCTACGAGCAGTACTTC
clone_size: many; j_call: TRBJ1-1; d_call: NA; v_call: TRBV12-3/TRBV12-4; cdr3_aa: CASSSTYEAFF; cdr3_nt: TGTGCCAGCAGTTCCACATATGAAGCTTTCTTT
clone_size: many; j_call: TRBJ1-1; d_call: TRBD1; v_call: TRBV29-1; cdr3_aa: CSVEYRGSTEAFF; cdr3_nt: TGCAGCGTTGAATACAGGGGATCCACTGAAGCTTTCTTT
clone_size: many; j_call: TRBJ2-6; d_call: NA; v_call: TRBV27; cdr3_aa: CASSLSGLGANVLTF; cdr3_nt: TGTGCCAGCAGTTTATCAGGGTTAGGGGCCAACGTCCTGACTTTC
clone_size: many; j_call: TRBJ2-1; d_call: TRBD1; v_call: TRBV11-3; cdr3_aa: CASSRDRGNEQFF; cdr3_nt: TGTGCCAGCAGCCGGGACAGGGGGAATGAGCAGTTCTTC
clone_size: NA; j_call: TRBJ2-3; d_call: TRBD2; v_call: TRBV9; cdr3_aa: CASSVVAGGLDTQYF; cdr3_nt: TGTGCCAGCAGCGTAGTAGCGGGGGGGCTGGATACGCAGTATTTT
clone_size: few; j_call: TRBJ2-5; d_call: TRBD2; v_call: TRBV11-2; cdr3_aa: CASSFSGGPQETQYF; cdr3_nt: TGTGCCAGCAGCTTTAGCGGGGGGCCACAAGAGACCCAGTACTTC
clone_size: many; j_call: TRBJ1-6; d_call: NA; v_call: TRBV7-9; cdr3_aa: CASSFRGYSSPLHF; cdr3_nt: TGTGCCAGCAGCTTTAGGGGGTACAGTTCACCCCTCCACTTT
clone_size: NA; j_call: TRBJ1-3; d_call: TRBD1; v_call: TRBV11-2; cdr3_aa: CASSTGQGRGNTIYF; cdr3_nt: TGTGCCAGCAGCACCGGACAGGGCAGAGGGAACACCATATATTTT
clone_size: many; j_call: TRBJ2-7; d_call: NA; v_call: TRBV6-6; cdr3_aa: CASSYSTGARKQYF; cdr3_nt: TGTGCCAGCAGTTACTCGACCGGAGCGCGGAAGCAGTACTTC
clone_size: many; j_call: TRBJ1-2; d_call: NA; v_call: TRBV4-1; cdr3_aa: CASSQAPGDDYGYTF; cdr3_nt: TGCGCCAGCAGCCAAGCCCCAGGGGATGACTATGGCTACACCTTC
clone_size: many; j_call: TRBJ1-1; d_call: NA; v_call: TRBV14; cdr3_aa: CASSQGIVAFF; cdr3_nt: TGTGCCAGCAGCCAAGGTATCGTGGCTTTCTTT
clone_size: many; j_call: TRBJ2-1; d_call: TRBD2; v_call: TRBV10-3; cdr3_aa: CAISGGGNEQFF; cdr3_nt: TGTGCCATCAGCGGGGGGGGGAATGAGCAGTTCTTC
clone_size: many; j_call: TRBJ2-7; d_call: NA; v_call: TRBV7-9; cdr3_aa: CASSLAGANEQYF; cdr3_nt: TGTGCCAGCAGCTTAGCCGGAGCGAACGAGCAGTACTTC
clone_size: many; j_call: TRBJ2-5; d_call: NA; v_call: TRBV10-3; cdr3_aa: CATNNRSATQYF; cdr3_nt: TGTGCCACGAACAATAGGAGCGCGACCCAGTACTTC
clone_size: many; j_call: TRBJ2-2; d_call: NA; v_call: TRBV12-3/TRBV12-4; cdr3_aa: CASRARVSGELFF; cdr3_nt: TGTGCCAGCAGAGCCAGGGTATCCGGGGAGCTGTTTTTT
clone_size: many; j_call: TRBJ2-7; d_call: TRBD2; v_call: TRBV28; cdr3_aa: CASSLAGLAGGREQYF; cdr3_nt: TGTGCCAGCAGTTTAGCGGGACTAGCGGGGGGGCGCGAGCAGTACTTC
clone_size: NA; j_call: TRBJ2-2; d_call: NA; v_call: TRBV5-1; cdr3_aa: CASSLGHQNTGELFF; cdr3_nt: TGCGCCAGCAGCTTGGGACATCAGAACACCGGGGAGCTGTTTTTT
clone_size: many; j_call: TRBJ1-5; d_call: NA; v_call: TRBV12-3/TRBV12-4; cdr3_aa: CASSPITGNNQPQHF; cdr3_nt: TGTGCCAGCAGTCCGATAACAGGGAACAATCAGCCCCAGCATTTT
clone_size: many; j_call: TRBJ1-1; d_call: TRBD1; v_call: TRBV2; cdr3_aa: CASSGPGTGNTEAFF; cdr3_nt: TGTGCCAGCAGTGGCCCCGGGACAGGGAACACTGAAGCTTTCTTT
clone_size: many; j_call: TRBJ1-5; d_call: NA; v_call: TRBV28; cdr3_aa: CASSSGGRVDQPQHF; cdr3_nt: TGTGCCAGCAGCTCTGGTGGCAGGGTTGATCAGCCCCAGCATTTT
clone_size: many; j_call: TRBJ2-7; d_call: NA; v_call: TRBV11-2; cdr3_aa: CASSLEGGASEQYF; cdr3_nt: TGTGCCAGCAGCTTAGAAGGAGGGGCTAGCGAGCAGTACTTC
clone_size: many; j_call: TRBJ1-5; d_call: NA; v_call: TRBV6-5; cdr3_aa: CASSSLNQPQHF; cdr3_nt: TGTGCCAGCAGTTCCCTTAATCAGCCCCAGCATTTT
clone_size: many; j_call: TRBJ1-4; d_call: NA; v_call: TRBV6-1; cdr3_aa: CASSQGSGEKLFF; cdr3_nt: TGTGCCAGCAGTCAGGGGTCAGGGGAAAAACTGTTTTTT
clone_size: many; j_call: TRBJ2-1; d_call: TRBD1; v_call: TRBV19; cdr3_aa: CASSDGTGYNEQFF; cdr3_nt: TGTGCCAGTAGTGACGGGACAGGGTACAATGAGCAGTTCTTC
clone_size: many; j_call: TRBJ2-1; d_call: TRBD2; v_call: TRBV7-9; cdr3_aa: CASSLQRGLRSSYNEQFF; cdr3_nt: TGTGCCAGCAGCCTCCAGCGGGGTCTTAGGAGCTCCTACAATGAGCAGTTCTTC
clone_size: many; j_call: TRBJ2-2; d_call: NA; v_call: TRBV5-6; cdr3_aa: CASSLAGDSWNTGELFF; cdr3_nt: TGTGCCAGCAGCTTGGCCGGGGACTCTTGGAACACCGGGGAGCTGTTTTTT
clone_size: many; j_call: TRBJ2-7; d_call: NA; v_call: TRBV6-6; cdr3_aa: CASSYDFYEQYF; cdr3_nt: TGTGCCAGCAGTTACGACTTTTACGAGCAGTACTTC
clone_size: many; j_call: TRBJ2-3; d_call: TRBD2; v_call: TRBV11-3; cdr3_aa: CASSLGTSGGTDTQYF; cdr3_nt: TGTGCCAGCAGCTTGGGGACTAGCGGGGGGACCGATACGCAGTATTTT
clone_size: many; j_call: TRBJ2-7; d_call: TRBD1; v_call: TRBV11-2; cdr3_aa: CASSSLQGRPSYEQYF; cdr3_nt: TGTGCCAGCAGCTCTTTACAGGGGCGCCCCTCCTACGAGCAGTACTTC
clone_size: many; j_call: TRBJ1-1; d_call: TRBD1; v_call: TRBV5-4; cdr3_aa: CASSLQGRSTEAFF; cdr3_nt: TGTGCCAGCAGCCTACAGGGGAGGAGCACTGAAGCTTTCTTT
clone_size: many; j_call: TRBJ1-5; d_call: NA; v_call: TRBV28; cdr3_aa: CASRTGEWYQPQHF; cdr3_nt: TGTGCCAGCAGGACGGGGGAGTGGTATCAGCCCCAGCATTTT
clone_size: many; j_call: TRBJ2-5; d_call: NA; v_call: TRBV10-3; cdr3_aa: CAISESGPETQYF; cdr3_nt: TGTGCCATCAGTGAGTCAGGGCCCGAGACCCAGTACTTC
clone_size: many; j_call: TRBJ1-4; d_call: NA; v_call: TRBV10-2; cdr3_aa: CASSESRNEKLFF; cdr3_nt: TGCGCCAGCAGTGAGTCGCGGAATGAAAAACTGTTTTTT
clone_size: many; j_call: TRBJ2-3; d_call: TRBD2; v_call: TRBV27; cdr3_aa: CASSRASGGNTDTQYF; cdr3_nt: TGTGCCAGCAGTCGCGCTAGCGGGGGGAACACAGATACGCAGTATTTT
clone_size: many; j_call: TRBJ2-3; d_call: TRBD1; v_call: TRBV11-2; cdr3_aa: CASSLKGTGTRPADTQYF; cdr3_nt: TGTGCCAGCAGCTTAAAGGGGACAGGCACTCGTCCAGCGGATACGCAGTATTTT
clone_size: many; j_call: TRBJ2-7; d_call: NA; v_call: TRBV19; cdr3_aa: CASSIGADSYEQYF; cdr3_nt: TGTGCCAGTAGTATAGGTGCAGACTCCTACGAGCAGTACTTC
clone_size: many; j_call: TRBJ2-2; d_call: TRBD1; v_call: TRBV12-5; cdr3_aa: CASGDRGNTGELFF; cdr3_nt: TGTGCTAGTGGGGACAGGGGAAACACCGGGGAGCTGTTTTTT
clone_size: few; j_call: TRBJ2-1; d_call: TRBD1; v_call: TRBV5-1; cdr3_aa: CASSQGANMNEQFF; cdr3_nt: TGCGCCAGCAGTCAGGGGGCGAATATGAATGAGCAGTTCTTC
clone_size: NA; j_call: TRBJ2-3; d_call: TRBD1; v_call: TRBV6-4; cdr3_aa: CASSETGATSDTQYF; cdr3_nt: TGTGCCAGCAGTGAAACAGGGGCAACCTCAGATACGCAGTATTTT
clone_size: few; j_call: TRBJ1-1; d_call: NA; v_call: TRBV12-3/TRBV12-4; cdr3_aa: CASSLDGAVRAEAFF; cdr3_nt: TGTGCCAGCAGTTTAGACGGAGCGGTTCGGGCTGAAGCTTTCTTT
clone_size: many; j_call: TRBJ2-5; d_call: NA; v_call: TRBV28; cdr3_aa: CASESTGRETQYF; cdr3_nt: TGTGCCAGCGAAAGCACAGGGAGGGAGACCCAGTACTTC